This T cell receptor beta chain is from a study of OX40 agonist ivuxolimab in advanced cancers. CDR1 is SGHTA, CDR2 FQGTGA, per germline. This CDR3 is 15 amino acids long. Germline trimming cut 5 bases from V and 5 bases from J; bases unmatched to any gene: 6. This clone is a singleton in its sample. Libraries were prepared by immunoSEQ multiplex PCR; TCRdb keeps only in-frame clonotypes and omits some of them. This table has approximately 60,000 clones, 85% appearing once. The receptor was isolated from an adult with an advanced solid tumor such as melanoma, head and neck, liver or kidney cancer. The chain is built from TRBV7-3 and TRBJ2-2, with 9 bases aligning to TRBD2. Sequenced here: CD4+ or CD8+ T cells sorted from blood, sampled in a trial of the OX40 agonist ivuxolimab. The CDR3 loop is CASSTGTSKTGELFF. The DNA of the CDR3 is TGTGCCAGCAGCACCGGGACTAGCAAGACCGGGGAGCTGTTTTTT.